Listed below are T cell receptor beta chains from one sample, sequenced in a study of beta chain features in type 1 diabetes. The table came from immunoSEQ multiplex PCR; TCRdb's copy has only in-frame clones and leaves some out. The table has 110,000 to 150,000 clones, 6% to 7.5% seen once; the top ten hold approximately 1.5%. The sequencing sample was made of central memory CD4+ T cells from blood. The receptors shown here come from a woman in her twenties or thirties in good health. CDR3s include the opening cysteine and the closing phenylalanine or tryptophan. D genes are given only for firm matches. Clone size is shown for a subset of rows, as once, few, many or a class of expanded clone.

j_call clone_size d_call cdr3_length v_call cdr3_nt cdr3_aa
TRBJ2-3 . . 14 TRBV5-1 TGCGCCAGCGGATCATCGACTAGCACAGATACGCAGTATTTT CASGSSTSTDTQYF
TRBJ2-7 . . 11 TRBV6-4 TGTGCCAGCAGTGACCACTACGAGCAGTACTTC CASSDHYEQYF
TRBJ1-3 . . 14 TRBV30 TGTGCCTGGAGTGTGGGGACACACGGAAACACCATATATTTT CAWSVGTHGNTIYF
TRBJ1-2 . . 15 TRBV4-1 TGCGCCAGCAGCCCCAGAGTATCGGAGAACTATGGCTACACCTTC CASSPRVSENYGYTF
TRBJ2-7 . TRBD2 16 TRBV28 TGTGCCAGCATTGCCTCCTCAGCGGGAGGCCCCTACGAGCAGTACTTC CASIASSAGGPYEQYF
TRBJ1-2 few TRBD1 17 TRBV30 TGTGCCTGGAAGGGAGGACAGGGAGGGAGGCTTTACTATGGCTACACCTTC CAWKGGQGGRLYYGYTF
TRBJ2-5 few TRBD2 15 TRBV11-2 TGTGCCAGCAGCCTCGGGACTAGCGGTCAAGAGGCCCAGTACTTC CASSLGTSGQEAQYF
TRBJ2-1 . . 13 TRBV6-5 TGTGCCAGCAGTTACTCGGGCGAGGGAGAGCAGTTCTTC CASSYSGEGEQFF
TRBJ2-5 . TRBD1 16 TRBV13 TGTGCCAGCAGCTTAGCGTGGGACAGGGCTCAAGAGACCCAGTACTTC CASSLAWDRAQETQYF
TRBJ2-5 . TRBD2 19 TRBV5-6 TGTGCCAGCAGCTTGGGGACTAGCGGGAGGGCCTTCTATCGAGAGACCCAGTACTTC CASSLGTSGRAFYRETQYF